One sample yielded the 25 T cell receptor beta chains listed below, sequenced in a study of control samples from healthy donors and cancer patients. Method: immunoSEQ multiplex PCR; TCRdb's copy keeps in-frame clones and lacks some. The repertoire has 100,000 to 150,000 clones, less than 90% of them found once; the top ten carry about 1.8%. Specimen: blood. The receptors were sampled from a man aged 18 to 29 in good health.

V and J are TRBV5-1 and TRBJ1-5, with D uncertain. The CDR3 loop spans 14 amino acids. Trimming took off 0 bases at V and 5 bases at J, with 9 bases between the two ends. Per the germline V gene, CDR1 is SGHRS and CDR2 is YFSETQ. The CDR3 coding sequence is TGCGCCAGCAGCTTGGGGACTTCGGATCAGCCCCAGCATTTT. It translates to CASSLGTSDQPQHF.

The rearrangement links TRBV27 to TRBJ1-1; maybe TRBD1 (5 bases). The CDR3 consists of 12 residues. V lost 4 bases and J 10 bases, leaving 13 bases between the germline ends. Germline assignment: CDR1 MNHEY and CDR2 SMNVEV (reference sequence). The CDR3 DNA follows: TGTGCCAGCAGTTATTGGGACGGCGTAGCTTTCTTT. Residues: CASSYWDGVAFF.

The CDR3 sequence is CASSPGQGIGYEQYF. The CDR3 DNA reads TGTGCCAGCAGCCCGGGACAGGGAATAGGCTACGAGCAGTACTTC. The chain links TRBV7-3 to TRBJ2-7; TRBD1 matches at 9 bases. Germline V gene data show CDR1 as SGHTA and CDR2 as FQGTGA. The V segment lost 5 bases and the J segment 3 bases; nucleotides outside the gene matches: 8. The CDR3 has 15 amino acids.

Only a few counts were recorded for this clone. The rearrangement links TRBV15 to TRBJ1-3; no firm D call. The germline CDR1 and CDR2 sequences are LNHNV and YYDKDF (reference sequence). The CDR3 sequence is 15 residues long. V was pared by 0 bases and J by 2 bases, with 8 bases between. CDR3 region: CATSRDTGTGNTIYF. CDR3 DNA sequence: TGTGCCACCAGCAGAGACACGGGGACTGGAAACACCATATATTTT.

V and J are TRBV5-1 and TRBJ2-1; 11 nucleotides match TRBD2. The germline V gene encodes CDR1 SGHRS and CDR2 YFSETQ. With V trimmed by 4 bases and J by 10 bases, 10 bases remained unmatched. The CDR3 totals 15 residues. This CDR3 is CASSDGLAGLREQFF. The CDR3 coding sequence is TGCGCCAGCAGCGACGGACTAGCGGGTTTACGGGAGCAGTTCTTC.

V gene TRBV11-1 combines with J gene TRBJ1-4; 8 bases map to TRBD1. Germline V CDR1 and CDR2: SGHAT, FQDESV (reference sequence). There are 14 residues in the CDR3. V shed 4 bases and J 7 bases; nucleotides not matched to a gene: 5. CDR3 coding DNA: TGTGCCAGCAGCTACGGACAGGGTATTGAAAAACTGTTTTTT. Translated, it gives CASSYGQGIEKLFF.

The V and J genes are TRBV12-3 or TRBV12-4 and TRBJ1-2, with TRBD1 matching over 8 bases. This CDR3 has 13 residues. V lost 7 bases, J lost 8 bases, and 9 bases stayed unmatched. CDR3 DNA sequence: TGTGCCAGCACTCCGGGACAGGCCTTAGGCTACACCTTC. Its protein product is CASTPGQALGYTF.

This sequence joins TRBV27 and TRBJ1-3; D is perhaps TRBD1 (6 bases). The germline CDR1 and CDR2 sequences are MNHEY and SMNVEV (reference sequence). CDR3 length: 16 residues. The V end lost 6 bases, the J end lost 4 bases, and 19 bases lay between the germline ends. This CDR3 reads CASSAYGGADGNTIYF. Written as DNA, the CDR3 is TGTGCCAGCAGCGCGTATGGGGGGGCGGACGGAAACACCATATATTTT.

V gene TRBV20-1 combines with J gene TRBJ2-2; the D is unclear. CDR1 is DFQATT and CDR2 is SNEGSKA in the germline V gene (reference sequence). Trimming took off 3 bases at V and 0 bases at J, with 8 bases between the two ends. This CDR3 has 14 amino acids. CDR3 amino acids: CSASPDSNTGELFF. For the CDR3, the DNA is TGCAGTGCTAGTCCCGATTCGAACACCGGGGAGCTGTTTTTT.

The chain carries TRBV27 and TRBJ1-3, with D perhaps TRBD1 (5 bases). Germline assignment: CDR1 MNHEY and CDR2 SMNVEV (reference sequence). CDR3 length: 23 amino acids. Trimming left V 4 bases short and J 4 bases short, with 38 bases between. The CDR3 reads CASSSSAPGRTSLVPFQGNTIYF. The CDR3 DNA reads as TGTGCCAGCAGTTCCTCAGCCCCGGGACGGACGAGTTTAGTACCCTTCCAAGGAAACACCATATATTTT.

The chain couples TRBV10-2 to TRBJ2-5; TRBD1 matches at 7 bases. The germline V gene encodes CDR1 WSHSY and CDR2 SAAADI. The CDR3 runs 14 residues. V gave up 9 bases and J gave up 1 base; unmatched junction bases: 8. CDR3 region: CARAHRDSQETQYF. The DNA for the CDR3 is TGCGCCAGGGCCCACCGGGACAGCCAAGAGACCCAGTACTTC.

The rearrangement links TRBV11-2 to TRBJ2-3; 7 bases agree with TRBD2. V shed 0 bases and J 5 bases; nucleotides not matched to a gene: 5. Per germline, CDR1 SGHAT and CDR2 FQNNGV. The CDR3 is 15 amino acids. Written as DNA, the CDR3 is TGTGCCAGCAGCTTAGATTGGTGGGGGGGAGATACGCAGTATTTT. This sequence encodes CASSLDWWGGDTQYF.

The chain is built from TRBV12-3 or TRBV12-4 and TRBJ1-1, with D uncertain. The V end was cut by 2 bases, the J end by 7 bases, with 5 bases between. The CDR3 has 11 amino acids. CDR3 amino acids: CASSLTFEAFF. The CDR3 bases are TGTGCCAGCAGTTTAACTTTTGAAGCTTTCTTT.

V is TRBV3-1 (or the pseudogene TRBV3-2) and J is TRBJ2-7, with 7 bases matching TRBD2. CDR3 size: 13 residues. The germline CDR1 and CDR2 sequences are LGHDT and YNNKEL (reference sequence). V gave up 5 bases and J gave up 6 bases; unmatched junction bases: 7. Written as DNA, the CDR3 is TGTGCCAGCAGCACCAGCGGGGTAGGCGAGCAGTACTTC. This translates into CASSTSGVGEQYF.

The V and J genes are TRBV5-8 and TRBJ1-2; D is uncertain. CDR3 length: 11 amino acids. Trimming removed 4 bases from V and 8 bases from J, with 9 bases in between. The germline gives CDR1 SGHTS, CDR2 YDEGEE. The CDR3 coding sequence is TGTGCCAGCAGCCGGACGAGGGGCTACACCTTC. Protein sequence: CASSRTRGYTF.

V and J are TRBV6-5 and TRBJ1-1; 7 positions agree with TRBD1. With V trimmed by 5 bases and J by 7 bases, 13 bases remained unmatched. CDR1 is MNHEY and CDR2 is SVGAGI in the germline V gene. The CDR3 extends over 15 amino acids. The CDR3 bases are TGTGCCAGCAGTCGGACAGGACAGCACCAAGGTGAAGCTTTCTTT. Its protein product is CASSRTGQHQGEAFF.

CDR3 residues: CATSDLGGRPDEQFF. Here the CDR3 DNA reads TGTGCCACCAGTGATTTGGGGGGTCGGCCCGATGAGCAGTTCTTC. The chain employs TRBV24-1 and TRBJ2-1; D might be TRBD1 or TRBD2, each matching 5 bases. In germline, CDR1 is KGHDR, CDR2 SFDVKD. The CDR3 covers 15 residues. Trimming took 0 bases from V and 8 from J, leaving 13 bases between them.

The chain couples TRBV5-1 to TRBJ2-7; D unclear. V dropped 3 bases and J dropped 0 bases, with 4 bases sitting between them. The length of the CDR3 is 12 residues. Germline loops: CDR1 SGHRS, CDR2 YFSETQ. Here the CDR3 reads CASSSNSYEQYF. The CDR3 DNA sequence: TGCGCCAGCAGCTCGAACTCCTACGAGCAGTACTTC. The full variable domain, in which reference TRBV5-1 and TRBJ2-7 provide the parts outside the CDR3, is KAGVTQTPRYLIKTRGQQVTLSCSPISGHRSVSWYQQTPGQGLQFLFEYFSETQRNKGNFPGRFSGRQFSNSRSEMNVSTLELGDSALYLCASSSNSYEQYFGPGTRLTVT.

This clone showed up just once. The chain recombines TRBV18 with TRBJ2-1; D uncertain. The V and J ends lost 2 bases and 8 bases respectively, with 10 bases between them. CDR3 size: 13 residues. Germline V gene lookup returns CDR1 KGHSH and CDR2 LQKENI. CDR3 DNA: TGTGCCAGCTCACCAGAGAGATTGTATGAGCAGTTCTTC. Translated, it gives CASSPERLYEQFF.

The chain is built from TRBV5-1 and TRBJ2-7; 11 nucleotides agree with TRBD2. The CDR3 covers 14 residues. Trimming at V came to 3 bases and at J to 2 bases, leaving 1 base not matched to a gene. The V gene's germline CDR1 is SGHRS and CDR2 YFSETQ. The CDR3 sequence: CASSSTSGTYEQYF. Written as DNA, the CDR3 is TGCGCCAGCAGCTCGACTAGCGGGACCTACGAGCAGTACTTC.

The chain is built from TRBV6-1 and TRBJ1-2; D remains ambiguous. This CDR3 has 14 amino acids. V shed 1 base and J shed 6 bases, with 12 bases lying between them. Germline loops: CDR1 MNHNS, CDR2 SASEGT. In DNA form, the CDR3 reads TGTGCCAGCAGTGAAGAGTACGTTGGCCATGGCTACACCTTC. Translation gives CASSEEYVGHGYTF.

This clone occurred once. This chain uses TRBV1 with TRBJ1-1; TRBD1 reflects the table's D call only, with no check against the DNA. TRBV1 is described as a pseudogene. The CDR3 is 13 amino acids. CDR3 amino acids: CTSGATENTEAFF. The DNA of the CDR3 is TGCACCAGCGGGGCTACTGAAAACACTGAAGCTTTCTTT.

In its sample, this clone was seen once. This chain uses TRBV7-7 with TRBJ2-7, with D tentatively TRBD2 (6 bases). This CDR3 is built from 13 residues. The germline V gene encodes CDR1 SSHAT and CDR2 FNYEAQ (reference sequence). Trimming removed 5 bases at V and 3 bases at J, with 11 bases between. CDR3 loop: CASSKLAGYEQYF. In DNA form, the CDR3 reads TGTGCCAGCAGCAAACTAGCAGGCTACGAGCAGTACTTC. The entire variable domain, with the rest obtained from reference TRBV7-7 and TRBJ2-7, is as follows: GAGVSQSPRYKVTKRGQDVTLRCDPISSHATLYWYQQALGQGPEFLTYFNYEAQPDKSGLPSDRFSAERPEGSISTLTIQRTEQRDSAMYRCASSKLAGYEQYFGPGTRLTVT.

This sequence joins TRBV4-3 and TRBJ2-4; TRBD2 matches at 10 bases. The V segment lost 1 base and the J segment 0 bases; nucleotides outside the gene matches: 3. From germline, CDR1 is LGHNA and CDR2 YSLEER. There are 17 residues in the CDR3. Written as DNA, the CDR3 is TGCGCCAGCAGCCAAGCGCTAGCGGGGGTAGCCAAAAACATTCAGTACTTC. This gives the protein CASSQALAGVAKNIQYF.

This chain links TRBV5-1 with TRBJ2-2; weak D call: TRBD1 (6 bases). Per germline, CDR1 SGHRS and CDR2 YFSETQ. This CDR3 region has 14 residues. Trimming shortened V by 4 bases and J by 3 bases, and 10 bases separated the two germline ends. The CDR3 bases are TGCGCCAGCAGCCCCCCAGGGGACACCGGGGAGCTGTTTTTT. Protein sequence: CASSPPGDTGELFF. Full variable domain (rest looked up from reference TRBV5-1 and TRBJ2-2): KAGVTQTPRYLIKTRGQQVTLSCSPISGHRSVSWYQQTPGQGLQFLFEYFSETQRNKGNFPGRFSGRQFSNSRSEMNVSTLELGDSALYLCASSPPGDTGELFFGEGSRLTVL.